The clone carrying this T cell receptor (beta chain) occurred many times. Its antigen is unknown. Specified time point: newly diagnosed GD, antithyroid drugs for less than 3 months. The TCR library used RNA extracted from PBMCs. Diagnoses of Graves' disease were made by American Thyroid Association guidelines. These data come from a study of regulatory T cells in long-lasting Graves disease. Broader study findings: When disease was persistent, TRBV28, TRBJ1-2 and TRBJ2-5 were the favored segments. Clonotypes that were public and shared totalled approximately 3,000 in persistent patients versus roughly 1,000 in new patients.

CDR3 length: 14 residues. Per germline, CDR1 SGHRS and CDR2 YFSETQ. Trimming left V 6 bases short and J 5 bases short, with 17 bases between. Construction of the TCR beta libraries employed iRepertoire HTBI primers in conjunction with Arm-PCR of CDR3 regions. TCRdb used MiXCR to reprocess the multiplex PCR reads, holding one entry per CDR3 protein. The sample has about 530,000 distinct CDR3 sequences, roughly 15% seen once. This sample also belongs to another study, concerning T cells in Graves' hyperthyroidism and ophthalmopathy. Turning to that study: First-round RT-PCR with HTBI primers amplified the TCR CDR3 region.

V and J are TRBV5-1 and TRBJ1-1, with D perhaps TRBD1 (6 bases). The sequence came from a middle-aged woman with Graves disease. The material was peripheral blood mononuclear cells (PBMCs), obtained at new diagnosis, from a patient treated with antithyroid drugs. CDR3 nucleotide sequence: TGCGCCAGCAACACGGACAGCCTGGGAACTGAAGCTTTCTTT. The encoded protein is CASNTDSLGTEAFF.